The text below deals with one T cell receptor (beta chain). What it binds is unknown. This record comes from a study of OX40 agonist ivuxolimab in advanced cancers. Study-level background: In this trial design, patients received ivuxolimab intravenously at 0.01 to 10 mg/kg every 2 weeks. Study conclusions and caveats: Among patients with partial responses at 0.1-3.0 mg/kg, clonal expansion was among the lowest.

Sampling of blood occurred at baseline, cycle 4 day 1, and cycle 7 day 1. This CDR3 comprises 14 residues. V dropped 2 bases and J dropped 3; count of bases not matched to a gene: 4. Germline-derived CDR1 and CDR2 are SQVTM and ANQGSEA. Some clones are missing from TCRdb's copy, which holds only in-frame ones; the method was immunoSEQ multiplex PCR. The profile shows about 79,000 clones, roughly 80% of them singletons. The sample here was CD4+ or CD8+ T cells sorted from blood, taken in a trial of the OX40 agonist ivuxolimab. The source is an adult with an advanced solid tumor such as melanoma, head and neck, liver or kidney cancer. This chain connects TRBV29-1 to TRBJ2-3; 8 bases are a match to TRBD1. CDR3 bases: TGCAGCGTTGAAAAGGACAGGGTAACAGATACGCAGTATTTT. Amino acids: CSVEKDRVTDTQYF.